The 29 T cell receptor beta chains presented below share a single source sample, sequenced in a study of OX40 agonist ivuxolimab in advanced cancers. Method: immunoSEQ multiplex PCR; TCRdb's copy keeps in-frame clones and lacks some. The data contain some 72,000 clones, just under 95% of them singletons. This material consisted of CD4+ or CD8+ T cells sorted from blood, taken in a trial of the OX40 agonist ivuxolimab. The receptors stem from an adult with an advanced solid tumor such as melanoma, head and neck, liver or kidney cancer.

The genes are TRBV2 and TRBJ2-2; 12 bases fit TRBD2. This CDR3 comprises 20 residues. Germline V gene sequence: CDR1 SNHLY, CDR2 FYNNEI. The junction had 12 bases not matched to a gene; V was cut back by 0 bases and J by 4 bases. CDR3 DNA: TGTGCCAGCAGTGAAGCGCTTCGTCAGACTAGCGGGGGCCTCACCGGGGAGCTGTTTTTT. It specifies CASSEALRQTSGGLTGELFF. Filled out from reference TRBV2 and TRBJ2-2, the complete variable domain reads EPEVTQTPSHQVTQMGQEVILRCVPISNHLYFYWYRQILGQKVEFLVSFYNNEISEKSEIFDDQFSVERPDGSNFTLKIRSTKLEDSAMYFCASSEALRQTSGGLTGELFFGEGSRLTVL.

The chain carries TRBV5-1 and TRBJ1-5; the D gene is possibly TRBD1 (5 bases). Trimming cost V 2 bases and J 0 bases, with 6 bases left between them. The germline V gene has CDR1 SGHRS and CDR2 YFSETQ. This CDR3 spans 14 amino acids. In DNA form, the CDR3 reads TGCGCCAGCAGCTTTGGGGGTAGCAATCAGCCCCAGCATTTT. The encoded protein is CASSFGGSNQPQHF.

The sample holds one count of this clone. The V and J genes are TRBV10-3 and TRBJ1-2; D gene ambiguous. This CDR3 region has 14 residues. Germline V gene sequence: CDR1 ENHRY, CDR2 SYGVKD. The V end was cut by 3 bases, the J end by 4 bases, with 12 bases between. The CDR3 nucleotides are TGTGCCATCAGTGAAGGGTCAGTGGTCTATGGCTACACCTTC. Amino acid sequence: CAISEGSVVYGYTF.

V usage is TRBV5-4 and J usage is TRBJ2-7; D is perhaps TRBD1 (6 bases). V lost 2 bases, J lost 2 bases, and 11 bases lay in between. The germline gives CDR1 SGHNT, CDR2 YYREEE (reference sequence). The CDR3 length is 14 residues. CDR3: CASSFRTETYEQYF. The CDR3 coding sequence is TGTGCCAGCAGCTTCCGGACAGAGACCTACGAGCAGTACTTC.

This sequence joins TRBV14 and TRBJ2-3; possible D gene TRBD1, 5 bases. This CDR3 has 14 amino acids. V was trimmed by 0 bases and J by 6 bases, leaving 10 bases between them. The germline V gene encodes CDR1 SGHDN and CDR2 FVKESK. CDR3 loop: CASSQDLWGDTQYF. The CDR3 DNA is TGTGCCAGCAGCCAAGATTTGTGGGGCGATACGCAGTATTTT.

The CDR3 protein is CASSLGGEQFF. CDR3 DNA: TGTGCCAGCAGCTTAGGAGGTGAGCAGTTCTTC. The chain recombines TRBV7-2 with TRBJ2-1; D unresolved. The CDR3 length is 11 residues. Deletions cut 1 base from V and 9 bases from J, with 4 bases between. Germline V gene sequence: CDR1 SGHTA, CDR2 FQGNSA. Using reference TRBV7-2 and TRBJ2-1 for the parts outside the CDR3, the full variable domain is GAGVSQSPSNKVTEKGKDVELRCDPISGHTALYWYRQSLGQGLEFLIYFQGNSAPDKSGLPSDRFSAERTGGSVSTLTIQRTQQEDSAVYLCASSLGGEQFFGPGTRLTVL.

J is TRBJ1-2 and V is TRBV23-1, with D possibly TRBD1 on 5 matching bases. TRBV23-1 is known as an ORF, though its function is uncertain. The CDR3 totals 16 residues. With 3 bases removed from V and 6 bases from J, the gap between germline ends came to 20 bases. CDR3 sequence (DNA): TGCGCCAGCAGTCAGTGTTGGGGGGTCTTTTGGGATGGCTACACCTTC. The encoded protein is CASSQCWGVFWDGYTF.

This chain joins TRBV25-1 and TRBJ1-2; possible D gene TRBD1, 5 bases. The ends were cut back, 2 bases at V and 4 bases at J, with 14 bases in the middle. Germline loops: CDR1 MGHDK, CDR2 SYGVNS. CDR3 length equals 15 residues. CDR3 residues: CASSEIGEGAYGYTF. The CDR3 region has the DNA TGTGCCAGCAGTGAAATCGGGGAAGGGGCCTATGGCTACACCTTC.

The chain is built from TRBV6-7 and TRBJ2-7; no firm D call. TRBV6-7 is marked as an open reading frame, function uncertain. The CDR3 is 15 amino acids. The V end was cut by 0 bases, the J end by 2 bases, with 11 bases between. CDR3 region: CASSYSQSFAYEQYF. CDR3 DNA: TGTGCCAGCAGTTACTCGCAGTCTTTCGCCTACGAGCAGTACTTC.

This chain connects TRBV27 to TRBJ1-2, with 8 bases fitting TRBD1. Per the germline V gene, CDR1 is MNHEY and CDR2 is SMNVEV (reference sequence). After removal of 2 bases from V and 7 bases from J, the junction contained 12 bases not matched to a gene. The CDR3 totals 16 residues. The CDR3 spells CASSLTRQGRNGGYTF. The DNA for the CDR3 is TGTGCCAGCAGTTTAACCAGACAGGGGAGAAATGGTGGCTACACCTTC.

This sequence joins TRBV27 and TRBJ2-1, with D perhaps matching TRBD1 (6 bases). CDR3 length: 13 residues. Trimming stripped 5 bases from V and 6 bases from J, with 11 bases between. Germline V gene sequence: CDR1 MNHEY, CDR2 SMNVEV (reference sequence). The CDR3 nucleotides read TGTGCCAGCAGTGGGCAGGGGTTCAATGAGCAGTTCTTC. Its protein product is CASSGQGFNEQFF.

This clone appeared a single time. The chain joins TRBV2 to TRBJ1-2; D might be TRBD1 (5 bases). The CDR3 contains 16 residues. With 6 bases removed from V and 5 bases from J, the gap between germline ends came to 22 bases. Germline CDR1 is SNHLY and CDR2 is FYNNEI. The CDR3 nucleotides read TGTGCCAGCAGGTCGGGGAACGGGGGAAGTGGGTATGGCTACACCTTC. Translation gives CASRSGNGGSGYGYTF.

The chain combines TRBV5-6 with TRBJ2-1, with D hard to call. The CDR3 has 14 amino acids. V lost 1 base and J 5 bases, leaving 10 bases between the germline ends. Germline V gene sequence: CDR1 SGHDT, CDR2 YYEEEE. CDR3 DNA sequence: TGTGCCAGCAGCTTGTGGGGTCCCCACAATGAGCAGTTCTTC. Translating gives CASSLWGPHNEQFF.

CDR3: CASSAGTRSYNEQFF. As DNA, the CDR3 is TGTGCCAGCAGCGCCGGGACTAGGTCCTACAATGAGCAGTTCTTC. This sequence joins TRBV7-9 and TRBJ2-1; 8 nucleotides agree with TRBD2. The ends lost 5 bases at V and 1 base at J; junction bases unmatched: 4. Germline CDR1 and CDR2: SEHNR and FQNEAQ (reference sequence). The CDR3 is 15 amino acids.

V and J are TRBV10-3 and TRBJ2-7; D perhaps matches TRBD2 (6 bases). The ends were cut back, 10 bases at V and 0 bases at J, with 7 bases in the middle. CDR1 ENHRY and CDR2 SYGVKD come from the germline V gene. The CDR3 consists of 11 residues. In DNA, the CDR3 is TGTGCCACCGGGAGCTCCTACGAGCAGTACTTC. This translates into CATGSSYEQYF.

The chain couples TRBV5-1 to TRBJ2-7; the D gene is possibly TRBD2 (5 bases). CDR1 SGHRS and CDR2 YFSETQ come from the germline V gene. V lost 4 bases and J 0 bases, leaving 17 bases between the germline ends. This CDR3 spans 16 amino acids. CDR3 protein: CASSPGVVQSSYEQYF. The CDR3 nucleotides are TGCGCCAGCAGCCCCGGGGTGGTCCAAAGCTCCTACGAGCAGTACTTC.

V is TRBV4-3 and J is TRBJ2-3; maybe TRBD2 (5 bases). Looked up from germline, CDR1 is LGHNA and CDR2 is YSLEER. This CDR3 contains 14 residues. Trimming pared 1 base from V and 6 bases from J, leaving 11 bases between. The CDR3 DNA is TGCGCCAGCAGCCAAGTCACCGGGGAGGATACGCAGTATTTT. The encoded protein is CASSQVTGEDTQYF.

V usage is TRBV27 and J usage is TRBJ2-1; TRBD2 is a possible D gene (5 bases). Looked up from germline, CDR1 is MNHEY and CDR2 is SMNVEV (reference sequence). Deletions cut 5 bases from V and 10 bases from J, with 18 bases between. CDR3 length: 14 amino acids. The CDR3 DNA reads TGTGCCAGCAGTCCCTCCCGAGGGTACGTGGAGCAGTTCTTC. It specifies CASSPSRGYVEQFF.

This sequence joins TRBV7-8 and TRBJ1-4; 7 bases agree with TRBD1. The trim removed 1 base at V and 4 bases at J, leaving 9 bases unmatched. CDR3 length: 17 residues. Germline V gives CDR1 SGHVS, CDR2 FQNEAQ. The DNA for the CDR3 is TGTGCCAGCAGCTTAGGGGCCGGGACAGCCGTTAATGAAAAACTGTTTTTT. Protein: CASSLGAGTAVNEKLFF.

V and J are TRBV7-6 and TRBJ1-6; D is ambiguous. The germline V gene encodes CDR1 SGHVS and CDR2 FNYEAQ. This CDR3 spans 17 amino acids. V lost 5 bases, J lost 3 bases, and 17 bases lay in between. CDR3 amino acids: CASSPAEESGYNSPLHF. The DNA of the CDR3 is TGTGCCAGCAGCCCAGCCGAGGAGTCGGGCTATAATTCACCCCTCCACTTT.

The chain couples TRBV7-2 to TRBJ2-2; D possibly corresponds to TRBD2 (6 bases). CDR3 length: 17 amino acids. Trimming took off 4 bases at V and 3 bases at J, with 18 bases between the two ends. Germline CDR1 is SGHTA and CDR2 is FQGNSA. The CDR3 DNA reads as TGTGCCAGCAGCTCCCCGAGGGAACTAGCATACACCGGGGAGCTGTTTTTT. Translating it yields CASSSPRELAYTGELFF.

The J gene is TRBJ2-1, the V gene TRBV18; D perhaps matches TRBD2 (5 bases). The V end was cut by 2 bases, the J end by 5 bases, with 13 bases between. The CDR3 runs 15 residues. From germline, CDR1 is KGHSH and CDR2 LQKENI. The CDR3 DNA reads TGTGCCAGCTCACCAGACGGGGTGGCAGACAATGAGCAGTTCTTC. Translated: CASSPDGVADNEQFF. Filled out from reference TRBV18 and TRBJ2-1, the complete variable domain reads NAGVMQNPRHLVRRRGQEARLRCSPMKGHSHVYWYRQLPEEGLKFMVYLQKENIIDESGMPKERFSAEFPKEGPSILRIQQVVRGDSAAYFCASSPDGVADNEQFFGPGTRLTVL.

The rearrangement joins TRBV9 to TRBJ2-1; 16 bases fit TRBD2. The germline V gene encodes CDR1 SGDLS and CDR2 YYNGEE. The CDR3 runs to 19 residues. The V gene end was trimmed by 4 bases and the J gene end by 6 bases; junction bases not matched to a gene: 13. The CDR3 spells CASSSPGTSGGAVTNEQFF. As DNA, the CDR3 is TGTGCCAGCAGCAGCCCCGGGACTAGCGGGGGGGCGGTTACCAATGAGCAGTTCTTC.

The chain has TRBV9 and TRBJ2-7; D is undetermined. The length of the CDR3 is 13 residues. The germline gives CDR1 SGDLS, CDR2 YYNGEE. Trimming removed 3 bases from V and 2 bases from J, with 9 bases in between. CDR3: CASSAQFPYEQYF. The CDR3 DNA follows: TGTGCCAGCAGCGCACAGTTTCCCTACGAGCAGTACTTC.

The chain joins TRBV6-4 to TRBJ2-3; TRBD2 matches 8 bases. This CDR3 contains 14 residues. Germline V CDR1 and CDR2: MRHNA, SNTAGT. V dropped 6 bases and J dropped 2; count of bases not matched to a gene: 4. CDR3 protein: CASSTGGPTDTQYF. The CDR3 bases are TGTGCCAGCAGCACGGGGGGGCCCACAGATACGCAGTATTTT.

This chain connects TRBV4-1 to TRBJ1-2; TRBD1 matches at 8 bases. CDR1 and CDR2 from the germline V gene are MGHRA and YSYEKL. V shed 3 bases, J shed 2 bases, and the junction held 14 bases outside the gene matches. The CDR3 has 18 amino acids. The CDR3 reads CASSHPSGGWDPNYGYTF. Here the CDR3 DNA reads TGCGCCAGCAGCCACCCGTCAGGGGGCTGGGATCCGAACTATGGCTACACCTTC.

The V gene is TRBV11-2, the J gene TRBJ2-7; a weak D match, TRBD2 (5 bases). Per the germline V gene, CDR1 is SGHAT and CDR2 is FQNNGV. Trimming removed 5 bases from V and 1 base from J, with 12 bases in between. CDR3 length equals 14 residues. CDR3 bases: TGTGCCAGCAGCCTTGGTGGGGAGTCCTACGAGCAGTACTTC. The encoded protein is CASSLGGESYEQYF.

V and J are TRBV7-9 and TRBJ2-5; D is unclear. Trimming took 5 bases from V and 4 from J, leaving 11 bases between them. The CDR3 loop spans 13 amino acids. Germline CDR1 and CDR2: SEHNR and FQNEAQ (reference sequence). The CDR3 nucleotides are TGTGCCAGCAGCCCCCCAGCCCCAGAGACCCAGTACTTC. Residues: CASSPPAPETQYF.

V gene TRBV10-3 combines with J gene TRBJ1-1, with 9 bases aligning to TRBD1. V was clipped by 11 bases and J by 1 base; unmatched bases: 14. The CDR3 runs 16 residues. Germline CDR1 is ENHRY and CDR2 is SYGVKD. In DNA, the CDR3 is TGTGCCGCAAAAACAGGGGGCGGGGTTGCGAACACTGAAGCTTTCTTT. This codes for CAAKTGGGVANTEAFF.